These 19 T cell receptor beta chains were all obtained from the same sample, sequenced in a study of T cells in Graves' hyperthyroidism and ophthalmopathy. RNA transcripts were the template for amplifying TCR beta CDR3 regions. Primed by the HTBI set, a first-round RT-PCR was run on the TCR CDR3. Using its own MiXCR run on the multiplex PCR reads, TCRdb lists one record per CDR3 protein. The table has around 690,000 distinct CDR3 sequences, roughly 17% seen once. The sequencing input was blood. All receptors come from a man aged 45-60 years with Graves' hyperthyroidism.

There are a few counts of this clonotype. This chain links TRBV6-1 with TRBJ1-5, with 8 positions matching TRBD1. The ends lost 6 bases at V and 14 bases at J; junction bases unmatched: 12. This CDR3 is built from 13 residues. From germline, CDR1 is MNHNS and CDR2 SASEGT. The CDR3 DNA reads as TGTGCCAGCAGCCGGACAGGGCGGAGTAATGAGCATTTT. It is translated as CASSRTGRSNEHF.

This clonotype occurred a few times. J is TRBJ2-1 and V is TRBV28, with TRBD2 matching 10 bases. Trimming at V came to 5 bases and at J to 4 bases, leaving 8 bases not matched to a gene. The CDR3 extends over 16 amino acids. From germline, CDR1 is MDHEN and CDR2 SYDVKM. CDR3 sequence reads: CASSPAGTSVYNEQFF. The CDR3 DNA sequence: TGTGCCAGCAGTCCTGCCGGGACTAGCGTTTACAATGAGCAGTTCTTC.

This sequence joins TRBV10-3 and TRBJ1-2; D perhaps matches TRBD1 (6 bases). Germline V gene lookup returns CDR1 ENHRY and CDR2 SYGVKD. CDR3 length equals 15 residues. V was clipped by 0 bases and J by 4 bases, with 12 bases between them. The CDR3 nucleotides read TGTGCCATCAGTGAGTCGACAGGCTCAATCTATGGCTACACCTTC. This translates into CAISESTGSIYGYTF.

As DNA, the CDR3 is TGTGCCAGTAATCCAGCGGGTCTCACCGGGGAGCTGTTTTTT. Encoded protein: CASNPAGLTGELFF. This chain uses TRBV19 with TRBJ2-2, with D tentatively TRBD2 (6 bases). This CDR3 has 14 residues. Trimming left V 7 bases short and J 4 bases short, with 13 bases between. Germline V lookup: CDR1 LNHDA, CDR2 SQIVND (reference sequence).

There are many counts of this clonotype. CDR3 protein: CASRPTGVYGYTF. CDR3 bases: TGTGCCAGCAGACCGACAGGGGTATATGGCTACACCTTC. The V call is TRBV12-3 or TRBV12-4, the J call TRBJ1-2, with 8 bases that match TRBD1. V was clipped by 6 bases and J by 5 bases; unmatched bases: 5. CDR3 length equals 13 residues.

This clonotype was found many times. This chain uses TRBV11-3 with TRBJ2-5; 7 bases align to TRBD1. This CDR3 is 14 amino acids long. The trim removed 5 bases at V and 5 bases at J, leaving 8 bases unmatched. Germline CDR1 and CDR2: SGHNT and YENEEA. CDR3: CASSATGSRETQYF. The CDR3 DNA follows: TGTGCCAGCAGCGCGACAGGGAGTCGGGAGACCCAGTACTTC. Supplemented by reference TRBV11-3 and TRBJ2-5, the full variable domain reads EAGVVQSPRYKIIEKKQPVAFWCNPISGHNTLYWYLQNLGQGPELLIRYENEEAVDDSQLPKDRFSAERLKGVDSTLKIQPAELGDSAVYLCASSATGSRETQYFGPGTRLLVL.

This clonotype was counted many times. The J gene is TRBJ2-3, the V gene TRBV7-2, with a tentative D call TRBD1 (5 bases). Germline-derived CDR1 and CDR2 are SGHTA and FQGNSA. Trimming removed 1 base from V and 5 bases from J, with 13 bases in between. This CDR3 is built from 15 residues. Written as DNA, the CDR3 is TGTGCCAGCAGCTTAGATAGGGGTTCTAAAGATACGCAGTATTTT. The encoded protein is CASSLDRGSKDTQYF.

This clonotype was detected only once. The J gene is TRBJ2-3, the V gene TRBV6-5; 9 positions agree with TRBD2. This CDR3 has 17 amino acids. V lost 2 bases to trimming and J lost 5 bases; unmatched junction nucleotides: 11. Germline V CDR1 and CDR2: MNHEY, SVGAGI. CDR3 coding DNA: TGTGCCAGCAGTTACCGGGTCGCGGGAGGGCCAGAAGATACGCAGTATTTT. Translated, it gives CASSYRVAGGPEDTQYF.

The CDR3: CAWSGGLEQFF. DNA of the CDR3: TGTGCCTGGAGCGGGGGTTTGGAGCAGTTCTTC. This sequence joins TRBV30 and TRBJ2-1; perhaps TRBD2 as D (6 bases). Germline assignment: CDR1 GTSNPN and CDR2 SVGIG (reference sequence). The CDR3 has 11 amino acids. The V end was cut by 3 bases, the J end by 10 bases, with 10 bases between.

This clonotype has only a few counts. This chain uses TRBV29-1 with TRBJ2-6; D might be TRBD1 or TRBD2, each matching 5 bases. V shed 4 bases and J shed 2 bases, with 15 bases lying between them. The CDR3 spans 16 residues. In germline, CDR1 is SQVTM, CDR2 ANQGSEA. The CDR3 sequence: CSVGGVSPTGANVLTF. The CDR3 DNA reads TGCAGCGTTGGAGGGGTTTCCCCCACTGGGGCCAACGTCCTGACTTTC.

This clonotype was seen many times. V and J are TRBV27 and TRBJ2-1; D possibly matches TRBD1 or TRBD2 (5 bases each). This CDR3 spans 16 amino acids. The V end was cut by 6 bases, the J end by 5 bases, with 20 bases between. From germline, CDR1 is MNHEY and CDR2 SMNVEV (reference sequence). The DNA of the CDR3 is TGTGCCAGCAGCCTTATTCGAGGGGCGCAACACAATGAGCAGTTCTTC. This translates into CASSLIRGAQHNEQFF.

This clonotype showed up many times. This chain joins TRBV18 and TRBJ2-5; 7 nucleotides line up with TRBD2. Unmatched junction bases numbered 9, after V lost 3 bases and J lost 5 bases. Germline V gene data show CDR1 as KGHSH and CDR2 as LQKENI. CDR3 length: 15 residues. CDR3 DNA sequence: TGTGCCAGCTCACCTTCCGCGGGAGCTCGTGAGACCCAGTACTTC. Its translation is CASSPSAGARETQYF.

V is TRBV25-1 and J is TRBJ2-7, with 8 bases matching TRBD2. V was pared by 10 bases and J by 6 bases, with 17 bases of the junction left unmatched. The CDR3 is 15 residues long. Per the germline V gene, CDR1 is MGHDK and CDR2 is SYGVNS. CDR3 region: CATSRSSSGIAEQYF. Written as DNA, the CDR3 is TGTGCCACCTCCAGGTCGAGTAGCGGGATAGCCGAGCAGTACTTC.

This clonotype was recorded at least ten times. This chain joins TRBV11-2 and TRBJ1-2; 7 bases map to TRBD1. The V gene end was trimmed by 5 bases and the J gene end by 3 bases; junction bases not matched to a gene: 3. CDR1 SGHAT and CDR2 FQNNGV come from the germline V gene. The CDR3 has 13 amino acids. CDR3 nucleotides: TGTGCCAGCAGCGCACAGGGGTACTATGGCTACACCTTC. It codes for CASSAQGYYGYTF.

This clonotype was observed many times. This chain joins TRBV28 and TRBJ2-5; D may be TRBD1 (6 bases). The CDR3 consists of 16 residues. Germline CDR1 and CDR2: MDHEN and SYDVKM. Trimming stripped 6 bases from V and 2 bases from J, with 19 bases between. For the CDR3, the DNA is TGTGCCAGCAGCTCGTCGCAGGGGTCGTTACAAGAGACCCAGTACTTC. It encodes CASSSSQGSLQETQYF.

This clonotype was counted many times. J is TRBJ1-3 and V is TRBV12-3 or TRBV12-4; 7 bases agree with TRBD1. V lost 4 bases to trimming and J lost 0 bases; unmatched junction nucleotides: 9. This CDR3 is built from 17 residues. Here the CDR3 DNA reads TGTGCCAGCAGTTCGAGACAGGGCGCTTCCTCTGGAAACACCATATATTTT. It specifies CASSSRQGASSGNTIYF.

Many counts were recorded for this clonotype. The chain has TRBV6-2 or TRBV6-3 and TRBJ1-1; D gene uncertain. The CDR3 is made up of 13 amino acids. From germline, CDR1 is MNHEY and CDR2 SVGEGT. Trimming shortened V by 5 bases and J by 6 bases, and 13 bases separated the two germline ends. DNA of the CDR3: TGTGCCAGCAGTCATAATTATGGTCCTGAAGCTTTCTTT. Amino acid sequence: CASSHNYGPEAFF.

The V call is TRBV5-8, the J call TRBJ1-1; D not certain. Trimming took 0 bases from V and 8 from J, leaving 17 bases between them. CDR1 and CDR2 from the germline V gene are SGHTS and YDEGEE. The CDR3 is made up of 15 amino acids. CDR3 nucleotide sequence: TGTGCCAGCAGCTTGGACGGCGGAAACCGATTGGAAGCTTTCTTT. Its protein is CASSLDGGNRLEAFF.

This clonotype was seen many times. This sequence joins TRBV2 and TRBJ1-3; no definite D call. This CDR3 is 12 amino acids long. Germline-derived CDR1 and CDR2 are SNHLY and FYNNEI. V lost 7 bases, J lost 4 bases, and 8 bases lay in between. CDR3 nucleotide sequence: TGTGCCAGCATGCCCGACGGAAACACCATATATTTT. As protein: CASMPDGNTIYF.